These 26 T cell receptor beta chains share one sample of origin, sequenced in a study of blood T cell repertoires in COVID-19. TCRdb's copy holds only in-frame clones and misses some; the assay was immunoSEQ multiplex PCR. In the table there are approximately 35,000 clones, about 89% of which are singletons. The specimen sequenced was peripheral blood. The receptors originated from a human donor with active COVID-19. The donor label of this sample is uncertain.

This chain joins TRBV20-1 and TRBJ1-5; TRBD1 matches at 10 bases. The junction had 9 bases not matched to a gene; V was cut back by 3 bases and J by 7 bases. Germline CDR1 DFQATT, CDR2 SNEGSKA (reference sequence). The CDR3 has 15 amino acids. The CDR3 bases are TGCAGTGCTAGTCCCGGGACAGGGGTAGAACAGCCCCAGCATTTT. It is translated as CSASPGTGVEQPQHF.

The V call is TRBV30, the J call TRBJ1-3, with a possible D match to TRBD1 (6 bases). Germline values: CDR1 GTSNPN, CDR2 SVGIG (reference sequence). V dropped 0 bases and J dropped 5 bases, with 11 bases sitting between them. The length of the CDR3 is 14 residues. CDR3 coding DNA: TGTGCCTGGAGTGTACCAGGGGCTAGAAACACCATATATTTT. It codes for CAWSVPGARNTIYF.

The CDR3 nucleotides are TGTGCCAGCAGCACTTTAGCGGGAACACAGAATGAGCAGTTCTTC. Translation: CASSTLAGTQNEQFF. This chain links TRBV21-1 with TRBJ2-1; the table's D call TRBD2 went unverified against the DNA. TRBV21-1 is an annotated pseudogene. There are 15 residues in the CDR3.

This clone was seen only once. The V gene is TRBV7-9, the J gene TRBJ1-1; D ambiguous. The V end lost 3 bases, the J end lost 1 base, and 3 bases lay between the germline ends. CDR1 and CDR2 (germline): SEHNR, FQNEAQ (reference sequence). The CDR3 has 12 amino acids. The CDR3 sequence: CASSFQNTEAFF. In DNA form, the CDR3 reads TGTGCCAGCAGCTTCCAGAACACTGAAGCTTTCTTT.

This clone was observed once. The chain links TRBV6-5 to TRBJ2-5, with TRBD2 identical over 7 bases. CDR1 is MNHEY and CDR2 is SVGAGI in the germline V gene. The CDR3 contains 15 residues. V lost 2 bases, J lost 2 bases, and 5 bases stayed unmatched. The CDR3 region is CASSYPQGGQETQYF. For the CDR3, the DNA is TGTGCCAGCAGTTACCCCCAGGGAGGGCAAGAGACCCAGTACTTC.

V usage is TRBV18 and J usage is TRBJ1-1; a possible D gene is TRBD1 (6 bases). V was shortened by 3 bases and J by 3 bases, with 17 bases between the two germline ends. Germline values: CDR1 KGHSH, CDR2 LQKENI. The CDR3 loop spans 16 amino acids. CDR3 DNA sequence: TGTGCCAGCTCACCCTTACCCCCAGGGGTGGACACTGAAGCTTTCTTT. Translation gives CASSPLPPGVDTEAFF.

V is TRBV5-4 and J is TRBJ2-2; 7 bases agree with TRBD1. In germline, CDR1 is SGHNT, CDR2 YYREEE (reference sequence). The J segment lost 7 bases and the V segment lost 0 bases, leaving 6 bases of the junction unmatched. The CDR3 totals 15 residues. CDR3 protein: CASSLVTGAGGELFF. DNA for the CDR3: TGTGCCAGCAGCTTGGTAACAGGGGCTGGCGGGGAGCTGTTTTTT.

The J gene is TRBJ2-3, the V gene TRBV7-8, with 10 bases fitting TRBD1. CDR3 length: 19 amino acids. The germline CDR1 and CDR2 sequences are SGHVS and FQNEAQ. After removal of 1 base from V and 1 base from J, the junction contained 11 bases not matched to a gene. The CDR3 is CASSLGRGQGNSRTDTQYF. The CDR3 DNA follows: TGTGCCAGCAGCTTAGGGAGGGGACAGGGGAATTCGCGCACAGATACGCAGTATTTT.

The chain couples TRBV19 to TRBJ2-7; possibly TRBD1 for D (6 bases). Germline V gives CDR1 LNHDA, CDR2 SQIVND (reference sequence). The CDR3 loop spans 14 amino acids. Trimming removed 6 bases from V and 2 bases from J, with 14 bases in between. The CDR3 region has the DNA TGTGCCAGTAGCCCTCAGGGGAGCGCCTACGAGCAGTACTTC. This encodes CASSPQGSAYEQYF.

This sequence joins TRBV5-5 and TRBJ2-1, with D possibly TRBD2 on 5 matching bases. The germline V gene has CDR1 SGHKS and CDR2 YYEKEE (reference sequence). Trimming cost V 0 bases and J 3 bases, with 10 bases left between them. The CDR3 sequence is 15 residues long. This chain's CDR3 is CASSLAGVNYNEQFF. DNA for the CDR3: TGTGCCAGCAGCTTGGCCGGGGTAAACTACAATGAGCAGTTCTTC.

This chain links TRBV7-2 with TRBJ1-6; unclear D gene. V was pared by 7 bases and J by 0 bases, with 19 bases between. The germline V gene encodes CDR1 SGHTA and CDR2 FQGNSA. The CDR3 is made up of 18 amino acids. CDR3 nucleotide sequence: TGTGCCAGCAACCTACCCACAGTGCCGAGCTCCTATAATTCACCCCTCCACTTT. Residues: CASNLPTVPSSYNSPLHF. The full variable domain, with the rest looked up from reference TRBV7-2 and TRBJ1-6, is GAGVSQSPSNKVTEKGKDVELRCDPISGHTALYWYRQSLGQGLEFLIYFQGNSAPDKSGLPSDRFSAERTGGSVSTLTIQRTQQEDSAVYLCASNLPTVPSSYNSPLHFGNGTRLTVT.

The V call is TRBV28, the J call TRBJ2-4; the D gene is possibly TRBD1 (5 bases). This CDR3 is 12 amino acids long. Per germline, CDR1 MDHEN and CDR2 SYDVKM. Trimming removed 2 bases at V and 12 bases at J, with 11 bases between. CDR3 sequence (DNA): TGTGCCAGCAGTTTAATAGGGGTGGCTCAGTACTTC. It is translated as CASSLIGVAQYF.

The genes are TRBV6-2 or TRBV6-3 and TRBJ1-1; 7 nucleotides agree with TRBD1. The CDR3 loop spans 14 amino acids. The germline CDR1 and CDR2 sequences are MNHEY and SVGEGT. The J segment lost 3 bases and the V segment lost 6 bases, leaving 7 bases of the junction unmatched. Here the CDR3 DNA reads TGTGCCAGCAGCCGACAGGGCCGACACACTGAAGCTTTCTTT. Residues: CASSRQGRHTEAFF.

The chain is built from TRBV7-3 and TRBJ2-1, with TRBD2 identical over 10 bases. Germline V lookup: CDR1 SGHTA, CDR2 FQGTGA. CDR3 size: 13 residues. The V and J ends lost 3 bases and 12 bases, in that order; junction bases with no gene match: 5. Written as DNA, the CDR3 is TGTGCCAGCAGCTTTAGCGGGGGGCCACCGCAGTTCTTC. Encoded protein: CASSFSGGPPQFF.

The V call is TRBV9, the J call TRBJ2-1; maybe TRBD2 (6 bases). This CDR3 is 13 amino acids long. Looked up from germline, CDR1 is SGDLS and CDR2 is YYNGEE. Trimming took off 3 bases at V and 5 bases at J, with 9 bases between the two ends. CDR3 DNA sequence: TGTGCCAGCAGCGCGGGACTCCACAATGAGCAGTTCTTC. Translation gives CASSAGLHNEQFF.

The CDR3 DNA reads as TGTGCCAGCAGCGTAGCAGGCACCGGGGAGCTGTTTTTT. It yields the protein CASSVAGTGELFF. This chain connects TRBV9 to TRBJ2-2, with unresolved D. Germline lookup yields CDR1 SGDLS and CDR2 YYNGEE. This CDR3 is built from 13 residues. The ends were cut back, 0 bases at V and 4 bases at J, with 4 bases in the middle. Looking up the rest from reference TRBV9 and TRBJ2-2 gives the full variable domain: DSGVTQTPKHLITATGQRVTLRCSPRSGDLSVYWYQQSLDQGLQFLIQYYNGEERAKGNILERFSAQQFPDLHSELNLSSLELGDSALYFCASSVAGTGELFFGEGSRLTVL.

The chain carries TRBV3-1 (or the pseudogene TRBV3-2) and TRBJ2-7; tentatively, D is TRBD1 (5 bases). The CDR3 is 14 residues long. V was clipped by 2 bases and J by 2 bases, with 10 bases between them. Germline V lookup: CDR1 LGHDT, CDR2 YNNKEL (reference sequence). CDR3 protein: CASSQQGSAYEQYF. CDR3 nucleotides: TGTGCCAGCAGCCAACAGGGATCGGCCTACGAGCAGTACTTC.

This chain uses TRBV4-1 with TRBJ2-3; 13 bases are shared with TRBD2. With 4 bases clipped from V and 2 bases from J, the junction kept 12 bases outside the gene matches. The CDR3 totals 19 residues. CDR1 is MGHRA and CDR2 is YSYEKL in the germline V gene. The CDR3 spells CASSPVLAGGGIYTDTQYF. CDR3 nucleotides: TGCGCCAGCAGCCCCGTACTAGCGGGAGGGGGGATCTACACAGATACGCAGTATTTT.

V usage is TRBV7-2 and J usage is TRBJ2-7; the match to TRBD1 covers 8 bases. The CDR3 has 16 amino acids. Germline V gives CDR1 SGHTA, CDR2 FQGNSA. The junction had 10 bases not matched to a gene; V was cut back by 4 bases and J by 2 bases. For the CDR3, the DNA is TGTGCCAGCAGCTCAACGGACAGGGTTGTTCCCTACGAGCAGTACTTC. This encodes CASSSTDRVVPYEQYF.

The chain combines TRBV5-8 with TRBJ1-6; TRBD1 is a possible D gene (6 bases). Germline assignment: CDR1 SGHTS and CDR2 YDEGEE. This CDR3 is built from 18 residues. V was cut by 0 bases and J by 7 bases, with 20 bases left in between. The CDR3 spells CASSLVRGAAPRNSPLHF. The DNA for the CDR3 is TGTGCCAGCAGCTTGGTTCGGGGGGCGGCCCCCCGGAATTCACCCCTCCACTTT.

The rearrangement uses TRBV7-9 and TRBJ2-5; no definite D call. CDR1 and CDR2 (germline): SEHNR, FQNEAQ (reference sequence). The CDR3 consists of 12 residues. V lost 2 bases to trimming and J lost 4 bases, with 5 bases between them. The CDR3 sequence: CASSLLPETQYF. The CDR3 coding sequence is TGTGCCAGCAGCTTACTTCCAGAGACCCAGTACTTC.

The rearrangement uses TRBV7-2 and TRBJ1-4, with D possibly TRBD1 on 6 matching bases. This CDR3 is built from 15 residues. Trimming shortened V by 0 bases and J by 8 bases, and 13 bases separated the two germline ends. Germline-derived CDR1 and CDR2 are SGHTA and FQGNSA. The CDR3 reads CASSLATGTREKLFF. CDR3 bases: TGTGCCAGCAGCTTAGCAACTGGGACAAGGGAAAAACTGTTTTTT.

The chain links TRBV3-1 (or the pseudogene TRBV3-2) to TRBJ1-1; D is undetermined. V shed 0 bases and J shed 2 bases, with 10 bases lying between them. Germline V gene data show CDR1 as LGHDT and CDR2 as YNNKEL (reference sequence). The CDR3 has 15 amino acids. The CDR3 loop reads CASSQDLGRNTEAFF. The DNA for the CDR3 is TGTGCCAGCAGCCAAGATCTGGGCAGAAACACTGAAGCTTTCTTT.

J is TRBJ2-1 and V is TRBV6-2 or TRBV6-3; 13 bases match TRBD2. The V gene end was trimmed by 5 bases and the J gene end by 12 bases; junction bases not matched to a gene: 10. The germline gives CDR1 MNHEY, CDR2 SVGEGT. This CDR3 is 15 amino acids long. The CDR3 reads CASSRTSGGAVRQFF. DNA for the CDR3: TGTGCCAGCAGTCGTACTAGCGGGGGGGCAGTTAGGCAGTTCTTC.

The rearrangement joins TRBV7-9 to TRBJ1-4; TRBD1 matches at 7 bases. The V gene end was trimmed by 5 bases and the J gene end by 5 bases; junction bases not matched to a gene: 14. Germline V lookup: CDR1 SEHNR, CDR2 FQNEAQ (reference sequence). CDR3 length: 17 residues. CDR3 nucleotide sequence: TGTGCCAGCAGCCCCCCTTCCCCGGGACAGCGGAATGAAAAACTGTTTTTT. Protein: CASSPPSPGQRNEKLFF.

The chain employs TRBV7-9 and TRBJ2-1, with TRBD1 identical over 9 bases. The ends lost 3 bases at V and 0 bases at J; junction bases unmatched: 6. Germline CDR1 reads SEHNR; CDR2 reads FQNEAQ (reference sequence). The CDR3 spans 17 residues. For the CDR3, the DNA is TGTGCCAGCAGCTTTACAGGGGGCGCCAGCTCCTACAATGAGCAGTTCTTC. This codes for CASSFTGGASSYNEQFF.